A selection of T cell receptor beta chains follows, all from one sample in a study of shared clonotypes between healthy human individuals. Repertoires were generated with immunoSEQ multiplex PCR, while TCRdb's copy carries only in-frame clones and drops some. Counted here are approximately 2.3 million clones, more than 80% occurring once; the ten biggest clones make up 0.39%. The sequencing input was naive CD4+ T cells from PBMCs. The source of these receptors is a man aged 18 to 29 in good health. Some clones in this sample may be carry-over from other donors' samples. Each CDR3 is given with its conserved first and last residue. D genes are given only for firm matches. A row's size may be missing; if present it is once, few, many or a size class.

d_call,clone_size,v_call,j_call,cdr3_nt,cdr3_aa
-,-,TRBV7-7,TRBJ1-1,TGTGTCAGCAGCTTAGACCGGTCGACGCAGGCTTTCTTT,CVSSLDRSTQAFF
TRBD2,-,TRBV5-5,TRBJ2-1,TGTGCCAGCAGCCCCACCGGGACTAGCGGCTACAATGAGCAGTTCTTC,CASSPTGTSGYNEQFF
TRBD1,-,TRBV18,TRBJ1-4,TGTGCCAGCTCCCAGGACAGGGGGGAAAAACTGTTTTTT,CASSQDRGEKLFF
-,few,TRBV5-6,TRBJ1-4,TGTGCCAGCAGCTTGTTACAGGGTGGTGAAAAACTGTTTTTT,CASSLLQGGEKLFF
TRBD2,-,TRBV5-6,TRBJ2-1,TGTGCCAGCAGCTTGGATCGGGGGGAGGCCTACAATGAGCAGTTCTTC,CASSLDRGEAYNEQFF
-,once,TRBV6-5,TRBJ2-7,TGTGCCAGCAGATCCCTCCAGACCGGGGGGCAGTACTTC,CASRSLQTGGQYF
-,-,TRBV15,TRBJ1-1,TGTGCCACCAGCCCCCCCCGTTTGAACACTGAAGCTTTCTTT,CATSPPRLNTEAFF
TRBD2,-,TRBV15,TRBJ2-5,TGTGCCACCAGCGCCTCTAGCGGGAGGGCGCTACAAGAGACCCAGTACTTC,CATSASSGRALQETQYF
-,once,TRBV10-3,TRBJ1-5,TGTGCCATCAGTGAGTCGACTCTGCGGGGAAATCAGCCCCAGCATTTT,CAISESTLRGNQPQHF
TRBD2,once,TRBV4-1,TRBJ2-3,TGCGCCAGCAGCCAAGATACTAGCGGGGGAGATACGCAGTATTTT,CASSQDTSGGDTQYF
TRBD1,-,TRBV15,TRBJ2-5,TGTGCCACCAGCGAGACAGGGCGGCAAGAGACCCAGTACTTC,CATSETGRQETQYF
-,-,TRBV6-1,TRBJ1-1,TGTGCCAGCAGTGATGGGGGTGCAGCTTTCTTT,CASSDGGAAFF
-,-,TRBV11-2,TRBJ2-7,TGTGCCAGCAGCATAGCGAGATCCCCCTACGAGCAGTACTTC,CASSIARSPYEQYF
-,-,TRBV7-2,TRBJ2-2,TGTGCCAGCAGCCAGTCAGGAGGGAACACCGGGGAGCTGTTTTTT,CASSQSGGNTGELFF
-,-,TRBV28,TRBJ1-4,TGTGCCAGCAGTACTACGCCCGATGAAAAACTGTTTTTT,CASSTTPDEKLFF
-,-,TRBV7-2,TRBJ1-2,TGTGCCAGCAGCTTAGATGGACAGACTAACTATGGCTACACCTTC,CASSLDGQTNYGYTF
-,-,TRBV5-6,TRBJ1-2,TGTGCCAGCAGCTTGGGACAGCTCTATGGCTACACCTTC,CASSLGQLYGYTF
-,-,TRBV7-2,TRBJ2-2,TGTGCCAGCAGCCTCTTTGATTCGAGGGCCTCGAACACCGGGGAGCTGTTTTTT,CASSLFDSRASNTGELFF
-,few,TRBV10-3,TRBJ1-2,TGTGCCATCAGTCCTGACAGGCCTCGGGGCTACACCTTC,CAISPDRPRGYTF
-,once,TRBV29-1,TRBJ2-5,TGCAGCGGGGTGGGGGAGCAAGAGACCCAGTACTTC,CSGVGEQETQYF
TRBD2,-,TRBV7-9,TRBJ2-1,TGTGCCAGCAGCCCGTGGACTAGCGGGGACCCCTACAATGAGCAGTTCTTC,CASSPWTSGDPYNEQFF
TRBD1,-,TRBV7-9,TRBJ1-3,TGTGCCAGCAGCTCGGACAGGGTTAGTCACACCATATATTTT,CASSSDRVSHTIYF
-,-,TRBV30,TRBJ1-6,TGTGCCTGGAGTGTCGAGACTTATAATTCACCCCTCCACTTT,CAWSVETYNSPLHF
-,-,TRBV19,TRBJ2-3,TGTGCCAGTACACGGACTCGCGCTAGCACAGATACGCAGTATTTT,CASTRTRASTDTQYF
-,-,TRBV6-6,TRBJ2-7,TGTGCCAGCAGTACAGACCCCGCCTACGAGCAGTACTTC,CASSTDPAYEQYF
-,-,TRBV10-2,TRBJ2-3,TGCGCCAGCAGTGAGCACCAGGGACGCACAGATACGCAGTATTTT,CASSEHQGRTDTQYF
-,-,TRBV18,TRBJ2-7,TGTGCCAGCTCACTTGGGCCGTTTGGTGCCTACGAGCAGTACTTC,CASSLGPFGAYEQYF
-,-,TRBV19,TRBJ2-7,TGTGCCAGTAGTAGTGTGGGGGAGTACGAGCAGTACTTC,CASSSVGEYEQYF
-,-,TRBV9,TRBJ1-1,TGTGCCAGCAGCGTGAGTAAGAACACTGAAGCTTTCTTT,CASSVSKNTEAFF
-,-,TRBV7-2,TRBJ2-5,TGTGCCAGCAGCTCCCCCCCCGGAGAGACCCAGTACTTC,CASSSPPGETQYF
-,-,TRBV5-1,TRBJ2-1,TGCGCCAGCAGCGCGGCCAATGAGCAGTTCTTC,CASSAANEQFF
-,once,TRBV11-3,TRBJ2-1,TGTGCCAGCAGCTTTACGGGAGTTGGCTACAATGAGCAGTTCTTC,CASSFTGVGYNEQFF
-,-,TRBV2,TRBJ1-4,TGTGCCAGCAGTGAAGCTCGGACAGCGAATGAAAAACTGTTTTTT,CASSEARTANEKLFF
TRBD1,-,TRBV28,TRBJ1-2,TGTGCCAGCAGTTCCGAGCGGACAGGGGACTATGGCTACACCTTC,CASSSERTGDYGYTF
-,-,TRBV6-1,TRBJ1-5,TGTGCCAGCAGTGAATTTTGGCAGCCCCAGCATTTT,CASSEFWQPQHF
TRBD1,-,TRBV28,TRBJ1-1,TGTGCCAGCAGTTCCCAGGGGGCTCCCACAGCTTTCTTT,CASSSQGAPTAFF
TRBD1,-,TRBV29-1,TRBJ2-7,TGCAGCGCCGGGGACAGGGAAGACGAGCAGTACTTC,CSAGDREDEQYF
-,-,TRBV4-2,TRBJ2-4,TGTGCCAGCAGCACGACTAGGGCCGGAGCGGGAAACATTCAGTACTTC,CASSTTRAGAGNIQYF
-,once,TRBV7-2,TRBJ2-4,TGTGCCAGCAGCCCAAGGGAATTCGGAAACATTCAGTACTTC,CASSPREFGNIQYF
-,-,TRBV6-6,TRBJ2-7,TGTGCCAGCAGTCCGAACTACGAGCAGTACTTC,CASSPNYEQYF
-,-,TRBV28,TRBJ2-1,TGTGCCAGCAGTTCGGTCTCCTCCTCTCTAGCTGGGGGTATAGATGAGCAGTTCTTC,CASSSVSSSLAGGIDEQFF
TRBD2,-,TRBV29-1,TRBJ2-3,TGCAGCGTTTTACTAGCGGGCACAGATACGCAGTATTTT,CSVLLAGTDTQYF
-,-,TRBV10-3,TRBJ1-5,TGTGCCATCAGTGAGACTGGGGGGCTAGAGCCCCAGCATTTT,CAISETGGLEPQHF
TRBD2,-,TRBV29-1,TRBJ2-7,TGCAGCGGCAAACTACCGGGACTAGCGGCCGAGCAGTACTTC,CSGKLPGLAAEQYF
-,-,TRBV5-1,TRBJ1-2,TGCGCCAGCAGCCGGACCGATGGGGGTGGCTACACCTTC,CASSRTDGGGYTF
-,once,TRBV28,TRBJ2-1,TGTGCCAGCAGTTTATTAGGGCTAACGGAGCAGTTCTTC,CASSLLGLTEQFF
TRBD2,few,TRBV9,TRBJ2-2,TGTGCCAGCAGCGGACTAGCGGCGAACACCGGGGAGCTGTTTTTT,CASSGLAANTGELFF
TRBD1,-,TRBV19,TRBJ1-2,TGTGCCAGTAGTTCCCTTCGGACAGGGGAAACCGCTAACTATGGCTACACCTTC,CASSSLRTGETANYGYTF
-,-,TRBV27,TRBJ1-5,TGTGCCAGCAGCCGAACCGGGCCCTTAAATCAGCCCCAGCATTTT,CASSRTGPLNQPQHF
TRBD2,-,TRBV11-2,TRBJ2-7,TGTGCCAGCAGCCCACCTAGCGGGATCCGGGGCGAGCAGTACTTC,CASSPPSGIRGEQYF
-,-,TRBV7-3,TRBJ1-2,TGTGCCAGCAGCCCTCACAGAGACTATGGCTACACCTTC,CASSPHRDYGYTF